Presented here are 3 T cell receptor beta chains from one specimen sequenced in a study of T cell changes during pregnancy in multiple sclerosis. The table came from immunoSEQ multiplex PCR; TCRdb's copy has only in-frame clones and leaves some out. The table shows some 60,000 clones, with roughly nine tenths occurring only once. Sequenced here: CD4+ T cells from peripheral blood mononuclear cells, sampled in the first trimester of pregnancy. These TCRs come from a female donor with multiple sclerosis, enrolled in a pregnancy study.

V and J are TRBV6-5 and TRBJ1-2, with D possibly matching TRBD1 (5 bases). This CDR3 spans 15 amino acids. Trimming cost V 0 bases and J 7 bases, with 15 bases left between them. CDR1 is MNHEY, CDR2 SVGAGI, per germline. The CDR3 spells CASSYSGHLGTGYTF. The CDR3 DNA reads as TGTGCCAGCAGTTACTCGGGGCATTTAGGAACTGGCTACACCTTC.

The sample holds one count of this clone. This chain joins TRBV9 and TRBJ2-7; TRBD1 is a possible D gene (5 bases). V was clipped by 0 bases and J by 3 bases, with 16 bases between them. Looked up from germline, CDR1 is SGDLS and CDR2 is YYNGEE. CDR3 length equals 16 residues. The CDR3 here is CASSVGEYQGNYEQYF. The CDR3, as DNA: TGTGCCAGCAGCGTAGGGGAATATCAGGGAAACTACGAGCAGTACTTC.

This rearrangement joins TRBV5-6 to TRBJ1-1; D is possibly TRBD1 (5 bases). From germline, CDR1 is SGHDT and CDR2 YYEEEE. The CDR3 length is 13 residues. V lost 5 bases and J 5 bases, leaving 13 bases between the germline ends. This CDR3 is CASSLGGRTEAFF. CDR3 coding DNA: TGTGCCAGCAGTCTGGGGGGACGGACTGAAGCTTTCTTT.